Each of the 21 T cell receptor beta chains below was sequenced from the same sample in a study of cytomegalovirus exposure and HLA in healthy donors. Both 60 Vbeta primers and 13 Jbeta primers went into the PCR. Measured with immunoSEQ multiplex PCR; TCRdb has only the in-frame clones, and not every one. The table records about 160,000 clones, about 80% of them present only once. Material for sequencing was PBMCs. Receptor source: a woman in her fifties or sixties in good health and CMV-seropositive.

The chain combines TRBV5-8 with TRBJ2-1, with D tentatively TRBD1 (6 bases). The CDR3 runs to 15 residues. Trimming shortened V by 2 bases and J by 5 bases, and 14 bases separated the two germline ends. CDR1 and CDR2 from the germline V gene are SGHTS and YDEGEE. CDR3 sequence: CASSFRLDRHNEQFF. In DNA, the CDR3 is TGTGCCAGCAGCTTCCGTCTGGACAGACACAATGAGCAGTTCTTC.

The chain employs TRBV19 and TRBJ2-7; the match to TRBD1 covers 10 bases. Germline V gene data show CDR1 as LNHDA and CDR2 as SQIVND (reference sequence). The CDR3 runs 15 residues. J was trimmed by 6 bases and V by 6 bases; bases with no gene match: 11. The CDR3 bases are TGTGCCAGTAGCACGGACGGGACAGGGGTCCGCGAGCAGTACTTC. Amino acids: CASSTDGTGVREQYF. The full variable domain, its missing parts supplied by reference TRBV19 and TRBJ2-7, is DGGITQSPKYLFRKEGQNVTLSCEQNLNHDAMYWYRQDPGQGLRLIYYSQIVNDFQKGDIAEGYSVSREKKESFPLTVTSAQKNPTAFYLCASSTDGTGVREQYFGPGTRLTVT.

The chain combines TRBV18 with TRBJ2-3; 13 bases match TRBD2. Germline V gives CDR1 KGHSH, CDR2 LQKENI. The CDR3 has 18 amino acids. After removal of 3 bases from V and 0 bases from J, the junction contained 6 bases not matched to a gene. CDR3: CASSPGLAGAPSTDTQYF. CDR3 DNA: TGTGCCAGCTCACCCGGACTAGCGGGGGCCCCTAGCACAGATACGCAGTATTTT.

The rearrangement joins TRBV13 to TRBJ2-7; possible D gene TRBD2, 5 bases. The CDR3 spans 15 residues. The V and J ends lost 0 bases and 2 bases respectively, with 11 bases between them. CDR1 PRHDT and CDR2 FYEKMQ come from the germline V gene (reference sequence). The CDR3 is CASSLGPRAAYEQYF. The CDR3 DNA follows: TGTGCCAGCAGCTTAGGACCGCGGGCCGCCTACGAGCAGTACTTC.

The CDR3 DNA reads TGCGCCAGCAGCCAAGAACAGGACAACTATGGCTACACCTTC. The encoded protein is CASSQEQDNYGYTF. V gene TRBV4-3 combines with J gene TRBJ1-2; D possibly corresponds to TRBD1 (5 bases). CDR1 and CDR2 from the germline V gene are LGHNA and YSLEER. Trimming removed 0 bases from V and 2 bases from J, with 7 bases in between. The CDR3 has 14 residues.

This chain links TRBV7-8 with TRBJ2-1, with D possibly being TRBD2 (6 bases). This CDR3 is built from 15 residues. V was cut by 6 bases and J by 3 bases, with 15 bases left in between. The V gene's germline CDR1 is SGHVS and CDR2 FQNEAQ. CDR3 DNA sequence: TGTGCCAGCAGGCAGGGACTCCAGGTCTACAATGAGCAGTTCTTC. It codes for CASRQGLQVYNEQFF. Supplemented by reference TRBV7-8 and TRBJ2-1, the full variable domain reads GAGVSQSPRYKVAKRGQDVALRCDPISGHVSLFWYQQALGQGPEFLTYFQNEAQLDKSGLPSDRFFAERPEGSVSTLKIQRTQQEDSAVYLCASRQGLQVYNEQFFGPGTRLTVL.

This chain uses TRBV6-5 with TRBJ2-7, with a tentative D call TRBD1 (6 bases). Germline CDR1 and CDR2: MNHEY and SVGAGI. With 6 bases removed from V and 5 bases from J, the gap between germline ends came to 17 bases. CDR3 length equals 14 residues. The CDR3 coding sequence is TGTGCCAGCAGATCTCCAGGGGCTAACCACGAGCAGTACTTC. Amino acid sequence: CASRSPGANHEQYF.

The rearrangement links TRBV28 to TRBJ1-5; D is ambiguous. Trimming stripped 2 bases from V and 2 bases from J, with 19 bases between. Per the germline V gene, CDR1 is MDHEN and CDR2 is SYDVKM. The CDR3 contains 18 residues. CDR3 protein: CASSLSVGLGSGNQPQHF. The CDR3 DNA is TGTGCCAGCAGTTTAAGCGTTGGTTTGGGTAGTGGCAATCAGCCCCAGCATTTT.

The V gene is TRBV27, the J gene TRBJ1-2; possible D gene TRBD1, 6 bases. The ends were cut back, 2 bases at V and 7 bases at J, with 14 bases in the middle. This CDR3 has 14 amino acids. The V gene's germline CDR1 is MNHEY and CDR2 SMNVEV (reference sequence). CDR3 region: CASSLVGRGGGYTF. The CDR3, as DNA: TGTGCCAGCAGTTTAGTGGGCAGAGGGGGTGGCTACACCTTC.

V usage is TRBV5-1 and J usage is TRBJ1-3, with TRBD1 matching over 8 bases. Looked up from germline, CDR1 is SGHRS and CDR2 is YFSETQ. CDR3 length: 17 amino acids. Trimming took 0 bases from V and 1 from J; bases not matched to a gene: 6. The CDR3 region has the DNA TGCGCCAGCAGCTTGGGACGACAGGGGTATTCTGGAAACACCATATATTTT. It encodes CASSLGRQGYSGNTIYF.

The J gene is TRBJ1-2, the V gene TRBV29-1; the match to TRBD1 covers 10 bases. Germline trimming cut 6 bases from V and 6 bases from J; bases unmatched to any gene: 7. Germline lookup yields CDR1 SQVTM and CDR2 ANQGSEA. The CDR3 loop spans 13 amino acids. This CDR3 reads CSVTTGGINGYTF. Written as DNA, the CDR3 is TGCAGCGTAACGACAGGGGGCATAAATGGCTACACCTTC. The whole variable domain, filled in from reference TRBV29-1 and TRBJ1-2, reads SAVISQKPSRDICQRGTSLTIQCQVDSQVTMMFWYRQQPGQSLTLIATANQGSEATYESGFVIDKFPISRPNLTFSTLTVSNMSPEDSSIYLCSVTTGGINGYTFGSGTRLTVV.

This clone was observed a few times. V and J are TRBV19 and TRBJ2-6; 8 bases are a match to TRBD1. CDR3 length: 15 residues. Trimming cost V 4 bases and J 2 bases; bases outside gene matches: 1. Germline V gene lookup returns CDR1 LNHDA and CDR2 SQIVND (reference sequence). The CDR3 protein is CASSTGGTGANVLTF. Here the CDR3 DNA reads TGTGCCAGTAGTACAGGGGGCACTGGGGCCAACGTCCTGACTTTC.

The V and J genes are TRBV4-1 and TRBJ1-2; D gene ambiguous. CDR3 length: 15 residues. V was pared by 0 bases and J by 4 bases, with 12 bases between. Germline loops: CDR1 MGHRA, CDR2 YSYEKL. CDR3 region: CASSQDRQRPYGYTF. In DNA, the CDR3 is TGCGCCAGCAGCCAAGATCGCCAGCGACCCTATGGCTACACCTTC.

The rearrangement links TRBV5-6 to TRBJ2-5; D uncertain. The DNA matches TRBJ2-7 better at its end, which makes the J call doubtful. The CDR3 is 16 amino acids. Germline lookup yields CDR1 SGHDT and CDR2 YYEEEE. This chain's CDR3 is CASSLGDGYGHYEQYF. CDR3 nucleotide sequence: TGTGCCAGCAGCTTGGGAGACGGGTACGGTCACTACGAGCAGTACTTC.

The rearrangement joins TRBV6-1 to TRBJ1-4; D perhaps matches TRBD1 (5 bases). Germline lookup yields CDR1 MNHNS and CDR2 SASEGT. This CDR3 has 13 residues. The V end was cut by 7 bases, the J end by 4 bases, with 10 bases between. The CDR3 DNA reads as TGTGCCAGCACGACAGTTGATAATGAAAAACTGTTTTTT. It encodes CASTTVDNEKLFF.

This chain joins TRBV25-1 and TRBJ1-1, with D tentatively TRBD1 (6 bases). The V gene's germline CDR1 is MGHDK and CDR2 SYGVNS. Trimming cost V 6 bases and J 5 bases, with 16 bases left between them. This CDR3 region has 14 residues. The chain's CDR3 is CASSQTGYRTEAFF. CDR3 coding DNA: TGTGCCAGCAGCCAAACAGGGTATCGAACTGAAGCTTTCTTT.

This clone appeared once. The rearrangement links TRBV28 to TRBJ2-1, with a weak D call TRBD1 (6 bases). Trimming took 3 bases from V and 0 from J, leaving 15 bases between them. CDR3 length: 17 residues. Looked up from germline, CDR1 is MDHEN and CDR2 is SYDVKM. CDR3 coding DNA: TGTGCCAGCAGTTTTGCCAGGGGTCTTATCTCCTACAATGAGCAGTTCTTC. This sequence encodes CASSFARGLISYNEQFF.

This clone was recorded only once. This chain joins TRBV9 and TRBJ1-1; no reliable D call. The CDR3 totals 14 residues. The V end was cut by 6 bases, the J end by 1 base, with 13 bases between. CDR1 and CDR2 from the germline V gene are SGDLS and YYNGEE. CDR3: CASTVTAQNTEAFF. The CDR3 region has the DNA TGTGCCAGCACGGTTACAGCTCAGAACACTGAAGCTTTCTTT.

The chain combines TRBV5-1 with TRBJ2-7; D perhaps matches TRBD1 (5 bases). CDR1 and CDR2 from the germline V gene are SGHRS and YFSETQ. Between the trimmed V and J ends, which lost 0 bases and 6 bases, there was a span of 10 bases. The length of the CDR3 is 13 residues. CDR3 region: CASSLEGQGEQYF. In nucleotides, the CDR3 is TGCGCCAGCAGCTTGGAGGGGCAGGGCGAGCAGTACTTC.

This clone was recorded once. For the CDR3, the DNA is TGTGCCAGCTCACCCCTCGAGACAGCCACGACGCAGTATTTT. Its translation: CASSPLETATTQYF. The chain joins TRBV18 to TRBJ2-3, with D perhaps TRBD1 (5 bases). Trimming pared 3 bases from V and 9 bases from J, leaving 16 bases between. This CDR3 spans 14 amino acids. In germline, CDR1 is KGHSH, CDR2 LQKENI.

This CDR3 is CASSRDRGHSYEQYF. The CDR3, as DNA: TGTGCCAGCAGCCGTGACAGGGGACACTCCTACGAGCAGTACTTC. The rearrangement links TRBV9 to TRBJ2-7; 8 positions match TRBD1. The germline V gene has CDR1 SGDLS and CDR2 YYNGEE. Trimming cost V 4 bases and J 0 bases; bases outside gene matches: 6. CDR3 size: 15 residues.